This T cell receptor beta chain was sequenced in a study of T-cell reconstitution after alpha-beta-depleted transplantation in children. TCRbeta library construction was performed incorporating unique molecular identifiers. TCRdb called the PCR reads again in MiXCR, with one record for every CDR3 protein. The sample lists some 640,000 distinct CDR3 sequences, 16% seen once, with under 1.2% in the top ten. This clonotype was observed a handful of times. The receptor was isolated from a human donor who donated a stem cell graft to a child with acute myeloid leukemia. The sequences come from PBMCs from the stem cell graft donor, collected from the stem cell graft.

The CDR3 DNA reads as TGTGCCAGCAGTGAGAGCCGTTATCAGAACACTGAAGCTTTCTTT. Translation: CASSESRYQNTEAFF. J is TRBJ1-1 and V is TRBV25-1; D gene uncertain. Germline V gene lookup returns CDR1 MGHDK and CDR2 SYGVNS. V lost 3 bases and J 1 base, leaving 12 bases between the germline ends. This CDR3 spans 15 amino acids.